This TCR beta chain was sequenced for a study of cytomegalovirus exposure and HLA in healthy donors. Use of 60 Vbeta and 13 Jbeta primers characterized the PCR. The protocol was immunoSEQ multiplex PCR, while the TCRdb copy is restricted to in-frame clones and leaves out a portion. Among 150,000 to 200,000 clones listed, roughly 85% were seen once. In germline, CDR1 is SEHNR, CDR2 FQNEAQ (reference sequence). There are 12 residues in the CDR3. On this clone: One end of the junction fails to match germline, which may point to a read error.

The chain joins TRBV7-9 to TRBJ2-2; D unresolved. The sequenced sample was PBMCs. This clonotype was obtained from a woman aged 50 to 60 in good health and CMV-seronegative. The CDR3 sequence: CSSSFYSGELFF. DNA of the CDR3: TGTTCCAGCAGCTTCTACTCCGGGGAGCTGTTTTTT.